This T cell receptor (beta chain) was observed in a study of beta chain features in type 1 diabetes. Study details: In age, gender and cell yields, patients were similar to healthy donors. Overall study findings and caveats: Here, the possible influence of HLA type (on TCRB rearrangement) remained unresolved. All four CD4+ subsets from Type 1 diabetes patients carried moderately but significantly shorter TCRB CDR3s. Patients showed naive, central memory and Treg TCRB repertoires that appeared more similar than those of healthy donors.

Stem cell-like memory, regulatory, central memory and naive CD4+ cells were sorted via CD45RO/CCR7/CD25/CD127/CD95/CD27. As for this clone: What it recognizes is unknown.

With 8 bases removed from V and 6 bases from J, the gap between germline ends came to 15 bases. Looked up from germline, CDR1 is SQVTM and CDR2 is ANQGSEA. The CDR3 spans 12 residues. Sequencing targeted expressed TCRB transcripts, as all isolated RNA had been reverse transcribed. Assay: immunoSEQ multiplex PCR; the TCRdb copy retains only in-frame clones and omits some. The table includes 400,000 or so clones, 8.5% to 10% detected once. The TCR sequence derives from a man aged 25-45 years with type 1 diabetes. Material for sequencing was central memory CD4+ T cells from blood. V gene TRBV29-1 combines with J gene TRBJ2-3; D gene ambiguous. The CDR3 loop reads CSHTGLTDTQYF. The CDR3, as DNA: TGCAGCCACACTGGTCTTACCGATACGCAGTATTTT.